This is a list of T cell receptor beta chains from one sample in a study of control samples from healthy donors and cancer patients. Produced via immunoSEQ multiplex PCR; TCRdb's table is partial and in-frame only. The table shows roughly 76,000 clones, with around 94% occurring only once. Sequencing was performed on blood. The origin of the receptors is a woman aged 40-49 years in good health. CDR3s include the opening cysteine and the closing phenylalanine or tryptophan. A D gene is named only where the DNA matches it firmly. Where a row states a size, it is once, few, many or the class of an expanded clone; other rows omit it.

d_gene: -; v_gene: TRBV6-5; abundance: -; j_gene: TRBJ2-3; CDR3nt: TGTGCCAGCAGGGATAGCGAGAGCACAGATACGCAGTATTTT; CDR3aa: CASRDSESTDTQYF
d_gene: -; v_gene: TRBV18; abundance: once; j_gene: TRBJ1-3; CDR3nt: TGTGCCAGCTCACCCGACCATACGGGAAACACCATATATTTT; CDR3aa: CASSPDHTGNTIYF
d_gene: TRBD1; v_gene: TRBV30; abundance: -; j_gene: TRBJ2-7; CDR3nt: TGTGCCTGGAGCCCCTACGACAGGGTAGGGTACGAGCAGTACTTC; CDR3aa: CAWSPYDRVGYEQYF
d_gene: -; v_gene: TRBV27; abundance: -; j_gene: TRBJ2-1; CDR3nt: TGTGCCAGCAGTTTAGATTCCCCCTACAATGAGCAGTTCTTC; CDR3aa: CASSLDSPYNEQFF
d_gene: -; v_gene: TRBV7-2; abundance: -; j_gene: TRBJ2-3; CDR3nt: TGTGCCAGCAGCTTAGTTAGTAGGAGCAGACTCACAGATACGCAGTATTTT; CDR3aa: CASSLVSRSRLTDTQYF
d_gene: TRBD2; v_gene: TRBV2; abundance: -; j_gene: TRBJ2-3; CDR3nt: TGTGCCAGCTGTCGCGGGAGTTCCGCAGATACGCAGTATTTT; CDR3aa: CASCRGSSADTQYF
d_gene: -; v_gene: TRBV6-5; abundance: -; j_gene: TRBJ2-7; CDR3nt: TGTGCCAGCAGTTCCACGACAGGAGGCCGCCGAGACGAGCAGTACTTC; CDR3aa: CASSSTTGGRRDEQYF
d_gene: TRBD1; v_gene: TRBV7-6; abundance: -; j_gene: TRBJ2-5; CDR3nt: TGTGCCAGCAGCTGGGGACAGGGGGGTGAGACCCAGTACTTC; CDR3aa: CASSWGQGGETQYF
d_gene: -; v_gene: TRBV7-2; abundance: once; j_gene: TRBJ2-2; CDR3nt: TGTGCCAGCGCTGACACCAACACCGGGGAGCTGTTTTTT; CDR3aa: CASADTNTGELFF
d_gene: -; v_gene: TRBV5-1; abundance: -; j_gene: TRBJ1-2; CDR3nt: TGCGCCAGCAGCTTGGCGCAGGGCCGGAGGATAAACTATGGCTACACCTTC; CDR3aa: CASSLAQGRRINYGYTF